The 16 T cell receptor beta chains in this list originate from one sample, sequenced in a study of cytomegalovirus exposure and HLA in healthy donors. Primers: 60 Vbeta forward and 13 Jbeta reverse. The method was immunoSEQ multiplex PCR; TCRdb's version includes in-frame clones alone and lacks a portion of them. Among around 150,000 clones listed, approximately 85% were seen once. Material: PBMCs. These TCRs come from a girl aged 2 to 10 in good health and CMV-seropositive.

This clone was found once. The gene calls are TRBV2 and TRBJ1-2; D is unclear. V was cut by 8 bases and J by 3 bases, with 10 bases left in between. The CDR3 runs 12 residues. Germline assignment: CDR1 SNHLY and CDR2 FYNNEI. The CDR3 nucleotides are TGTGCCAGCGAGGGTGACGACTATGGCTACACCTTC. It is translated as CASEGDDYGYTF.

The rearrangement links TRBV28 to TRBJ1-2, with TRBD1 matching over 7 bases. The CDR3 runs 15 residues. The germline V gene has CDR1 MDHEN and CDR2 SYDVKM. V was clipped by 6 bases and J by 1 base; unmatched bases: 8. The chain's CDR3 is CASSFTGQINYGYTF. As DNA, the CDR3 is TGTGCCAGCAGCTTTACGGGACAGATTAACTATGGCTACACCTTC.

The CDR3 reads CAISDPSDYGYTF. The CDR3 DNA reads TGTGCCATCAGTGACCCTTCAGACTATGGCTACACCTTC. The genes are TRBV10-3 and TRBJ1-2; D is unresolved. This CDR3 comprises 13 residues. Looked up from germline, CDR1 is ENHRY and CDR2 is SYGVKD. V lost 3 bases, J lost 3 bases, and 8 bases lay in between.

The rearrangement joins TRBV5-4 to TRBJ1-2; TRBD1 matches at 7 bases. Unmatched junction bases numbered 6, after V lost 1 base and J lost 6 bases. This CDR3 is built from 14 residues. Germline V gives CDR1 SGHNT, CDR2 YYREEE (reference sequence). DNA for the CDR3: TGTGCCAGCAGCTTGAGGTGGGACAGAGATGGCTACACCTTC. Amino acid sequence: CASSLRWDRDGYTF.

DNA for the CDR3: TGTGCCAGCAGAGACCCTGAGGTGAACGGAAACACCATATATTTT. Translation: CASRDPEVNGNTIYF. This sequence joins TRBV28 and TRBJ1-3; no definite D call. The CDR3 has 15 residues. Germline-derived CDR1 and CDR2 are MDHEN and SYDVKM. The ends were cut back, 6 bases at V and 4 bases at J, with 16 bases in the middle.

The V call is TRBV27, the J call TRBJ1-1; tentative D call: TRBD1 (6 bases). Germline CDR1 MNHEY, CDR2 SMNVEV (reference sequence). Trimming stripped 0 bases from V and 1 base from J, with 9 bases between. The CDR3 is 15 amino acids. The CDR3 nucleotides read TGTGCCAGCAGTTTATCCGGGACAAGGAACACTGAAGCTTTCTTT. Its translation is CASSLSGTRNTEAFF.

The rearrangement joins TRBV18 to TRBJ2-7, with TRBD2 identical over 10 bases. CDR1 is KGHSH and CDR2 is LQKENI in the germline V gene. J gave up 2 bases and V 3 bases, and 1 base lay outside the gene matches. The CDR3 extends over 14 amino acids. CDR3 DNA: TGTGCCAGCTCACCGGGACTAGCGACCTACGAGCAGTACTTC. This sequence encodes CASSPGLATYEQYF.

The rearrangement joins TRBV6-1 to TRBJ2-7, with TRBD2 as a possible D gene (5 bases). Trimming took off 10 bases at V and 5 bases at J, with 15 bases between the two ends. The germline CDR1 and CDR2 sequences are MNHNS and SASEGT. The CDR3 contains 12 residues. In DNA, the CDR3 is TGTGCCAAGCGGACCTTCCACCACGAGCAGTACTTC. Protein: CAKRTFHHEQYF.

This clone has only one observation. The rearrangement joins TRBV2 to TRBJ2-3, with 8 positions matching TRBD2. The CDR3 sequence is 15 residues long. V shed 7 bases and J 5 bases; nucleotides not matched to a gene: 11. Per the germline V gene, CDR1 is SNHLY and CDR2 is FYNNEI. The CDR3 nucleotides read TGTGCCAGCAACGAGGTGGCGGGAGGAAAAGATACGCAGTATTTT. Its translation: CASNEVAGGKDTQYF.

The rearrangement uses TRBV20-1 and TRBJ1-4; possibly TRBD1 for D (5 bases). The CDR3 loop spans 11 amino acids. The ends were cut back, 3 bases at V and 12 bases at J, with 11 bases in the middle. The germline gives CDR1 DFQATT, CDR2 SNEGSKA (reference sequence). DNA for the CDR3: TGCAGTGCTAGGGGTTGGGGCGAACTGTTTTTT. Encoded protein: CSARGWGELFF.

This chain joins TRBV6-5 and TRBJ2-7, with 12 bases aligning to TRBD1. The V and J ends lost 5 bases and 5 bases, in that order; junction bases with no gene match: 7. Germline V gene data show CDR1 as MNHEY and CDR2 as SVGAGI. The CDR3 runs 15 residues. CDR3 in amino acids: CASSPGQGARNEQYF. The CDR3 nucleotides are TGTGCCAGCAGTCCGGGACAGGGGGCCCGAAACGAGCAGTACTTC.

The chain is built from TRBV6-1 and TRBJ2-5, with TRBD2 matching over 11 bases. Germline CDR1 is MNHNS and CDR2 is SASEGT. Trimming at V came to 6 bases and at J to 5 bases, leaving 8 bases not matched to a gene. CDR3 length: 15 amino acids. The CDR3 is CASRLAGGPGETQYF. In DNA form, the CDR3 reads TGTGCCAGCAGATTAGCGGGAGGGCCGGGGGAGACCCAGTACTTC.

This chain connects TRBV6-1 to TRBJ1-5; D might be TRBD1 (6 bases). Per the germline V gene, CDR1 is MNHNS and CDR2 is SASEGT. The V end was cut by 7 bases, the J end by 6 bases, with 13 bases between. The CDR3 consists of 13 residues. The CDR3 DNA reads TGTGCCAGCAAACAGGGTTTCGCTCAGCCCCAGCATTTT. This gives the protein CASKQGFAQPQHF.

This CDR3 reads CASSPPAGVTRETQYF. Written as DNA, the CDR3 is TGTGCCAGCAGCCCCCCGGCAGGGGTTACAAGGGAGACCCAGTACTTC. This chain joins TRBV7-9 and TRBJ2-5, with D perhaps matching TRBD1 (6 bases). Germline CDR1 reads SEHNR; CDR2 reads FQNEAQ (reference sequence). This CDR3 has 16 residues. Trimming left V 5 bases short and J 5 bases short, with 21 bases between.

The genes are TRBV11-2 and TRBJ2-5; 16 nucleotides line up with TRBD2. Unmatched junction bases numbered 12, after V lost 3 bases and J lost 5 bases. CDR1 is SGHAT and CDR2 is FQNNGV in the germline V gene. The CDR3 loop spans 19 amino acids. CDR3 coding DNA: TGTGCCAGCAGCTTGCAGTCGGGACTAGCGGGAGGGAGGGGGGAGACCCAGTACTTC. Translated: CASSLQSGLAGGRGETQYF.

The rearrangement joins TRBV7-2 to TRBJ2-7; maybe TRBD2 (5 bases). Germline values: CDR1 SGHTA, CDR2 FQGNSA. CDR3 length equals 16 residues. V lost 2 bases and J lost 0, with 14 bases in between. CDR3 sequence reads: CASSLYGGLSSYEQYF. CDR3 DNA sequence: TGTGCCAGCAGCTTATACGGCGGGCTAAGCTCCTACGAGCAGTACTTC.